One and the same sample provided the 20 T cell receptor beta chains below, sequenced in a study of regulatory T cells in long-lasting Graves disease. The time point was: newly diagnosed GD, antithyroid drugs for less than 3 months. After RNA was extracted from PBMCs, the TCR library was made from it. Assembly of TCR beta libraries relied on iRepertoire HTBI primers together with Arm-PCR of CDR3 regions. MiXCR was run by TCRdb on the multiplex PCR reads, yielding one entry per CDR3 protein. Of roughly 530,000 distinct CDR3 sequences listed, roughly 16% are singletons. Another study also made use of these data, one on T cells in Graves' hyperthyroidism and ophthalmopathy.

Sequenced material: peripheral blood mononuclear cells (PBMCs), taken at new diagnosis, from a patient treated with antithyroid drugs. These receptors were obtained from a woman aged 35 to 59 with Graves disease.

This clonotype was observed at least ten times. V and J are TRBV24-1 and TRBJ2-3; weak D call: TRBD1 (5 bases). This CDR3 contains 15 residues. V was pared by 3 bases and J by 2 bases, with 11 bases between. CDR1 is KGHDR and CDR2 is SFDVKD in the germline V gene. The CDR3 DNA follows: TGTGCCACCAGTGATCAACAGGACCTCACAGATACGCAGTATTTT. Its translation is CATSDQQDLTDTQYF.

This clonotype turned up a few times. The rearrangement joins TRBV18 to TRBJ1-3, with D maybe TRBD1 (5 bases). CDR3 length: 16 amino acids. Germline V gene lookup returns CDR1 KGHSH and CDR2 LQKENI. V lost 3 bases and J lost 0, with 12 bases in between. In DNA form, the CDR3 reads TGTGCCAGCTCACCGCGAGGGGACCACTCTGGAAACACCATATATTTT. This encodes CASSPRGDHSGNTIYF.

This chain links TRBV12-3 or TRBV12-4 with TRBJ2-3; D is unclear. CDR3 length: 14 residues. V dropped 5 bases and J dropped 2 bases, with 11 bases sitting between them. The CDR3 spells CASSRPLPTDTQYF. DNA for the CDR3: TGTGCCAGCAGTCGCCCACTCCCCACAGATACGCAGTATTTT.

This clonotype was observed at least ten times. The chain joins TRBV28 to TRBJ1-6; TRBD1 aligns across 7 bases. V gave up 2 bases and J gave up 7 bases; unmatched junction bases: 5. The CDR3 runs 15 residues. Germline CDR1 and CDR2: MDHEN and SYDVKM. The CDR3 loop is CASSLLQGGNSPLHF. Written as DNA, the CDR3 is TGTGCCAGCAGTTTACTCCAGGGGGGGAATTCACCCCTCCACTTT.

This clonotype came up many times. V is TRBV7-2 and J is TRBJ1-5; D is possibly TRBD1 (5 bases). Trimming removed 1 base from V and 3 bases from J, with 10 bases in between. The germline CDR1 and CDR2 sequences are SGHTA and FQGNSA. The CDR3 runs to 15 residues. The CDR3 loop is CASSLDWGSNQPQHF. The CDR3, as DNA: TGTGCCAGCAGCTTAGATTGGGGGTCCAATCAGCCCCAGCATTTT.

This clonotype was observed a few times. Here the CDR3 reads CATSDPAERTDTQYF. The CDR3 DNA is TGTGCCACCAGTGACCCAGCGGAGCGCACAGATACGCAGTATTTT. This rearrangement joins TRBV24-1 to TRBJ2-3; a possible D gene is TRBD2 (5 bases). With 4 bases removed from V and 1 base from J, the gap between germline ends came to 11 bases. This CDR3 contains 15 residues. CDR1 and CDR2 from the germline V gene are KGHDR and SFDVKD.

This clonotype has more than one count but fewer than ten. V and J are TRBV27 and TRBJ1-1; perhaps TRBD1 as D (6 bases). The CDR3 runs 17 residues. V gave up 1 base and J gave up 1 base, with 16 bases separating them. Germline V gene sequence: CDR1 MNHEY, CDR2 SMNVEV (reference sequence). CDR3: CASSLLFGQRENTEAFF. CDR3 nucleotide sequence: TGTGCCAGCAGTTTATTATTTGGACAGCGAGAGAACACTGAAGCTTTCTTT.

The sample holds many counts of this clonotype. CDR3: CASSYVVGQGLNQPQHF. The CDR3, as DNA: TGTGCCAGCAGTTACGTAGTGGGACAGGGGTTGAATCAGCCCCAGCATTTT. This chain uses TRBV6-9 with TRBJ1-5; TRBD1 matches at 10 bases. Trimming cost V 3 bases and J 4 bases; bases outside gene matches: 9. This CDR3 is built from 17 residues. Germline V lookup: CDR1 MNHGY, CDR2 SVAAGI.

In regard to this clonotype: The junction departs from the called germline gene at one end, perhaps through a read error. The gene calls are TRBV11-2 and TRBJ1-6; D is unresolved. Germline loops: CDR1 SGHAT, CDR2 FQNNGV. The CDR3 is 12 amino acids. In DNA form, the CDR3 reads TGTGCCAACAGCCTACCGTCTTCACCCCTCCACTTT. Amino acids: CANSLPSSPLHF.

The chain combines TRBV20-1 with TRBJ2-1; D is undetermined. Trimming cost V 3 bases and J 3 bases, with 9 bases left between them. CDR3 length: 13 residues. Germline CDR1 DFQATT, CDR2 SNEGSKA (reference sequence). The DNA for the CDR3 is TGCAGTGCTAGTCTACAGATCTACAATGAGCAGTTCTTC. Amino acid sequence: CSASLQIYNEQFF.

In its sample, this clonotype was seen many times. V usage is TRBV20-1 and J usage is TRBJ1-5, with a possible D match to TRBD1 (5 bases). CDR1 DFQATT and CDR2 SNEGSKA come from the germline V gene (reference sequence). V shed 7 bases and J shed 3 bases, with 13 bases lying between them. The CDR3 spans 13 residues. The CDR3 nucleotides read TGCAGTGATTGGGGGAACCACAATCAGCCCCAGCATTTT. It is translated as CSDWGNHNQPQHF.

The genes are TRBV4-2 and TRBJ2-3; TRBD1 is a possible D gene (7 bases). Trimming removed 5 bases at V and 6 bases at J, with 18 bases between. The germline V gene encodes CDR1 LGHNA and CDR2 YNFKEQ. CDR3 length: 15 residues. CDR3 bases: TGTGCCAGCAGCTATTCCCAGGGGGGCCTGGATACGCAGTATTTT. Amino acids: CASSYSQGGLDTQYF.

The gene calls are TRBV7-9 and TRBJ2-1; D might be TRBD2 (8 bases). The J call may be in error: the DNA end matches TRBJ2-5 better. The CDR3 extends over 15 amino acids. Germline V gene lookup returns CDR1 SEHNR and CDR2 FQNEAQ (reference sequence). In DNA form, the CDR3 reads TGTGCCTCCCCGAGCGGGGGTCCACAGGGGGAGACCCAGTACTTC. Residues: CASPSGGPQGETQYF.

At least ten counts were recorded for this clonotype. CDR3 coding DNA: TGTGCCAGCAGCTATCTGAGCCTAGCGGAGACCCAGTACTTC. Residues: CASSYLSLAETQYF. The rearrangement uses TRBV2 and TRBJ2-5, with D possibly matching TRBD2 (6 bases). The CDR3 is 14 residues long. Trimming removed 6 bases from V and 5 bases from J, with 16 bases in between. Germline lookup yields CDR1 SNHLY and CDR2 FYNNEI.

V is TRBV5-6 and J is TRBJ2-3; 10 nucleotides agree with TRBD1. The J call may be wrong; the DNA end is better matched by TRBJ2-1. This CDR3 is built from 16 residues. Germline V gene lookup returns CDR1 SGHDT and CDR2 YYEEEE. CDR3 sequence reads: CASSLMPGTGAYEQFF. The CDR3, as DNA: TGTGCCAGCAGCTTGATGCCCGGGACAGGGGCCTACGAGCAGTTCTTC.

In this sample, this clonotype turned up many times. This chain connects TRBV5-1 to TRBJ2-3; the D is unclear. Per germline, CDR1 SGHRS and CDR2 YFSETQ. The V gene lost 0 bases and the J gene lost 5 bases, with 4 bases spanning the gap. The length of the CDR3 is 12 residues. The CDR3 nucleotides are TGCGCCAGCAGCTTGGACCTAGATACGCAGTATTTT. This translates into CASSLDLDTQYF.

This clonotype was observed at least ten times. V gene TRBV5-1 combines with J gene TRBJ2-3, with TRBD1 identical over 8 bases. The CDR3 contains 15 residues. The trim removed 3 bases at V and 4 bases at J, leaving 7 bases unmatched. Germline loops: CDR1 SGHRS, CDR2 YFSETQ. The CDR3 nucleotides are TGCGCCAGCAGCTCGCAGGGGGCATTGTCAGATACGCAGTATTTT. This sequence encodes CASSSQGALSDTQYF.

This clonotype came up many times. The CDR3 loop reads CASRGTTNTEAFF. CDR3 DNA sequence: TGTGCCAGCAGGGGGACAACGAACACTGAAGCTTTCTTT. The chain uses TRBV11-3 and TRBJ1-1; the D gene is possibly TRBD1 (6 bases). The germline V and J ends were trimmed by 6 bases and 1 base, with 9 bases remaining between them. This CDR3 comprises 13 residues. Germline loops: CDR1 SGHNT, CDR2 YENEEA.

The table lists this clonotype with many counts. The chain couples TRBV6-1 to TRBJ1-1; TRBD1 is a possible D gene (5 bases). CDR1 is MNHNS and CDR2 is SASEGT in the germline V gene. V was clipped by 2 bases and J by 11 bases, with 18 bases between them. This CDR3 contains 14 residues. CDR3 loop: CASSETTGGGGAFF. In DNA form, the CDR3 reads TGTGCCAGCAGTGAAACAACAGGCGGCGGGGGTGCTTTCTTT.

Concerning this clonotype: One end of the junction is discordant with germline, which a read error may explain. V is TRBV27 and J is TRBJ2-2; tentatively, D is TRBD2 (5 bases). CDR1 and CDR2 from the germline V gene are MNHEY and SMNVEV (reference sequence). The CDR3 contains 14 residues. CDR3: CASGTRPNTGELLF. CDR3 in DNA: TGTGCCAGCGGAACTAGACCGAACACCGGGGAGCTGCTTTTT.